The 9 T cell receptor beta chains listed next were all sequenced from one sample in a study of OX40 agonist ivuxolimab in advanced cancers. Repertoires were generated with immunoSEQ multiplex PCR, while TCRdb's copy carries only in-frame clones and drops some. The sample has under 80,000 clones, approximately 89% seen once. The sequencing here drew on CD4+ or CD8+ T cells sorted from blood, taken in a trial of the OX40 agonist ivuxolimab. The receptors were sampled from an adult with an advanced solid tumor such as melanoma, head and neck, liver or kidney cancer.

In DNA form, the CDR3 reads TGTGCCAGCCGCCATCAAGCGGGGGAATACAATGAGCAGTTCTTC. Protein: CASRHQAGEYNEQFF. The J gene is TRBJ2-1, the V gene TRBV6-5, with TRBD2 matching 8 bases. Germline V gene lookup returns CDR1 MNHEY and CDR2 SVGAGI. The CDR3 loop spans 15 amino acids. The J segment lost 4 bases and the V segment lost 8 bases, leaving 10 bases of the junction unmatched.

V gene TRBV7-2 combines with J gene TRBJ1-6; 9 nucleotides line up with TRBD1. Trimming cost V 3 bases and J 9 bases; bases outside gene matches: 3. This CDR3 has 14 amino acids. Germline V CDR1 and CDR2: SGHTA, FQGNSA. CDR3 DNA: TGTGCCAGCAGCTTGGCGACAGGGGGTTCACCCCTCCACTTT. Encoded protein: CASSLATGGSPLHF.

J is TRBJ1-1 and V is TRBV19; 7 nucleotides match TRBD1. The trim removed 10 bases at V and 1 base at J, leaving 9 bases unmatched. CDR1 LNHDA and CDR2 SQIVND come from the germline V gene (reference sequence). This CDR3 region has 14 residues. The chain's CDR3 is CATSKGATNTEAFF. CDR3 sequence (DNA): TGTGCCACCTCCAAGGGGGCCACGAACACTGAAGCTTTCTTT.

V usage is TRBV6-1 and J usage is TRBJ1-5; D not resolved. The ends were cut back, 2 bases at V and 0 bases at J, with 8 bases in the middle. The CDR3 extends over 15 amino acids. Germline V gene data show CDR1 as MNHNS and CDR2 as SASEGT. The CDR3 is CASSESGNSNQPQHF. The CDR3 DNA follows: TGTGCCAGCAGTGAATCGGGCAATAGCAATCAGCCCCAGCATTTT.

The chain carries TRBV7-2 and TRBJ2-1; 8 nucleotides line up with TRBD2. The CDR3 spans 15 residues. V gave up 5 bases and J gave up 9 bases; unmatched junction bases: 12. CDR1 and CDR2 from the germline V gene are SGHTA and FQGNSA. The CDR3 here is CASSLQGGRTGEQFF. The CDR3 coding sequence is TGTGCCAGCAGCCTACAGGGCGGGAGGACGGGTGAGCAGTTCTTC.

The chain uses TRBV9 and TRBJ1-3; perhaps TRBD1 as D (5 bases). Germline assignment: CDR1 SGDLS and CDR2 YYNGEE. There are 15 residues in the CDR3. The V gene lost 2 bases and the J gene lost 0 bases, with 9 bases spanning the gap. The CDR3 loop reads CASSVSGLSGNTIYF. The CDR3 nucleotides are TGTGCCAGCAGCGTCTCAGGGCTCTCTGGAAACACCATATATTTT.

The V gene is TRBV28, the J gene TRBJ2-2; D possibly corresponds to TRBD2 (5 bases). The CDR3 runs to 15 residues. The germline CDR1 and CDR2 sequences are MDHEN and SYDVKM. The V end lost 8 bases, the J end lost 4 bases, and 17 bases lay between the germline ends. CDR3 loop: CASSSPGVITGELFF. DNA of the CDR3: TGTGCCAGCTCTTCCCCCGGGGTCATCACCGGGGAGCTGTTTTTT.

The chain carries TRBV18 and TRBJ1-3; the match to TRBD1 covers 7 bases. The CDR3 is 15 residues long. The J segment lost 5 bases and the V segment lost 0 bases, leaving 4 bases of the junction unmatched. Germline values: CDR1 KGHSH, CDR2 LQKENI. DNA for the CDR3: TGTGCCAGCTCACCACCGCGACAGGGCAGAAACACCATATATTTT. This sequence encodes CASSPPRQGRNTIYF.

This clone occurred a few times. Likely a read error: the CDR3 ends without its conserved phenylalanine or tryptophan. The limits of the CDR3 on the DNA are not certain, so only TCRdb's listed CDR3 is given. The rearrangement links TRBV30 to TRBJ1-5. Both ends counted, the CDR3 spans 11 residues. The germline V gene has CDR1 GTSNPN and CDR2 SVGIG (reference sequence). The CDR3: CAWSPPPDEYG.